One sample yielded the 21 T cell receptor beta chains listed below, sequenced in a study of metastatic and nonmetastatic thyroid tumors. Using MiXCR, TCRdb reanalyzed the PCR reads. Among tens of thousands of clones listed, roughly 15% were seen once. Thyroid surgery had not been preceded by any treatment in any patient. Material: blood. These TCRs come from a female donor with papillary thyroid cancer or a benign thyroid nodule (not recorded which). Some clones in this sample may be carry-over from other donors' samples.

The V call is TRBV9, the J call TRBJ2-1, with 13 bases that match TRBD2. The CDR3 spans 17 residues. V lost 0 bases and J lost 8; bases outside the gene matches: 8. Per germline, CDR1 SGDLS and CDR2 YYNGEE. The DNA of the CDR3 is TGTGCCAGCAGCGTAGGAGGGACTAGCGGGGCCTTCGATGAGCAGTTCTTC. Protein product: CASSVGGTSGAFDEQFF.

J is TRBJ2-7 and V is TRBV14; D unclear. Germline V gives CDR1 SGHDN, CDR2 FVKESK. The CDR3 sequence is 14 residues long. This CDR3 reads CESKPLLASPEQYF. The CDR3 DNA sequence: TGTGAAAGCAAACCCCTCCTTGCTAGTCCCGAGCAGTACTTC.

This clone has ten or more counts. The V call is TRBV5-1, the J call TRBJ2-2, with 11 bases matching TRBD2. Trimming at V came to 4 bases and at J to 3 bases, leaving 8 bases not matched to a gene. Per the germline V gene, CDR1 is SGHRS and CDR2 is YFSETQ. The CDR3 loop spans 17 amino acids. CDR3 sequence reads: CASSPDSGRADTGELFF. DNA of the CDR3: TGCGCCAGCAGCCCGGATAGCGGGAGGGCCGACACCGGGGAGCTGTTTTTT.

This clone was seen only a few times. A much more abundant neighbour one base away suggests this may be a read error. The CDR3 carries no conserved terminal phenylalanine or tryptophan, so it likely arises from a read error. The chain recombines TRBV12-3 or TRBV12-4 with TRBJ2-7, with TRBD2 matching over 9 bases. The CDR3 totals 13 residues. J gave up 2 bases and V 9 bases, and 5 bases lay outside the gene matches. For the CDR3, the DNA is TGTGCCAGTTCAGCGGGAGGCCCCTACGAGCAGTACCTC. Protein sequence: CASSAGGPYEQYL.

CDR3 nucleotide sequence: TGTGCCAGCAGTCCAGGGGGCTCTGGGGCCAACGTCCTGACTTTC. Amino acids: CASSPGGSGANVLTF. The chain employs TRBV6-2 or TRBV6-3 and TRBJ2-6; 7 nucleotides line up with TRBD1. Germline-derived CDR1 and CDR2 are MNHEY and SVGEGT. The ends lost 5 bases at V and 0 bases at J; junction bases unmatched: 1. The CDR3 is made up of 15 amino acids.

This clone was counted at least ten times. This chain uses TRBV12-3 or TRBV12-4 with TRBJ2-5; 8 positions match TRBD1. J lost 4 bases, V lost 4 bases, and 2 bases had no gene match. The CDR3 runs to 13 residues. CDR3 bases: TGTGCCAGCAGTTGGACAGGGAGAGAGACCCAGTACTTC. Translation: CASSWTGRETQYF.

There are many counts of this clone. The V call is TRBV29-1, the J call TRBJ2-7; 10 bases match TRBD2. CDR1 and CDR2 from the germline V gene are SQVTM and ANQGSEA. This CDR3 has 14 residues. V shed 1 base, J shed 6 bases, and the junction held 6 bases outside the gene matches. Written as DNA, the CDR3 is TGCAGCGTTGAAGCTCGAGCGGGAGGGAGCGAGCAGTACTTC. Translating gives CSVEARAGGSEQYF.

This clone was counted only a few times. V gene TRBV11-2 combines with J gene TRBJ2-7; no reliable D call. The CDR3 is 13 amino acids. Germline loops: CDR1 SGHAT, CDR2 FQNNGV. V shed 2 bases and J shed 5 bases, with 10 bases lying between them. CDR3 coding DNA: TGTGCCAGCAGCTTATCCCGGTTGAACGAGCAGTACTTC. This codes for CASSLSRLNEQYF.

The V and J genes are TRBV20-1 and TRBJ2-1, with 13 bases lining up with TRBD2. The V and J ends lost 3 bases and 3 bases, in that order; junction bases with no gene match: 2. The CDR3 has 15 residues. Germline V gene sequence: CDR1 DFQATT, CDR2 SNEGSKA (reference sequence). The CDR3: CSASGTSGDYNEQFF. CDR3 DNA: TGCAGTGCTAGTGGGACTAGCGGGGACTACAATGAGCAGTTCTTC.

About this clone: A much more abundant neighbour one base away suggests this may be a read error. Other DNA sequences in this sample translate to the same CDR3. The chain uses TRBV12-3 or TRBV12-4 and TRBJ2-1, with a tentative D call TRBD2 (6 bases). The CDR3 runs 14 residues. CDR3 in DNA: TGTGCCAGCAGTTGGAGGGACCGGCGTGATGAGCAGTCCTTC. Residues: CASSWRDRRDEQSF.

This clone was picked up one time. One end of the junction varies from germline; a read error may be responsible. The gene calls are TRBV7-7 and TRBJ2-7; the match to TRBD2 covers 12 bases. The CDR3 covers 17 residues. Germline assignment: CDR1 SSHAT and CDR2 FNYEAQ (reference sequence). The CDR3 DNA follows: TGTGCTAGCAGTCCCACCGCTGGACTAGCGGGGCCTAACGAGCAGTACTTC. This sequence encodes CASSPTAGLAGPNEQYF.

With regard to this clone: A much larger clone lies one base from this, so it may be a read error. V is TRBV27 and J is TRBJ1-4; 8 positions agree with TRBD1. The CDR3 covers 16 residues. The germline V gene has CDR1 MNHEY and CDR2 SMNVEV (reference sequence). This chain's CDR3 is CASSLSAGGVHEELFF. CDR3 coding DNA: TGTGCCAGCAGTTTATCGGCAGGGGGCGTCCATGAAGAACTGTTTTTT.

This sequence joins TRBV18 and TRBJ2-7; D may be TRBD1 or TRBD2 (5 bases each). V shed 5 bases and J shed 8 bases, with 16 bases lying between them. The V gene's germline CDR1 is KGHSH and CDR2 LQKENI. The CDR3 is made up of 13 amino acids. In DNA form, the CDR3 reads TGTGCCAGCTCAAATAACCGGGACGAAAAGCAGTACTTC. Its protein is CASSNNRDEKQYF.

In this sample, this clone turned up a few times. The gene calls are TRBV5-6 and TRBJ2-7, with unresolved D. Between the trimmed V and J ends, which lost 4 bases and 4 bases, there was a span of 15 bases. The V gene's germline CDR1 is SGHDT and CDR2 YYEEEE. CDR3 length: 14 amino acids. The CDR3, as DNA: TGTGCCAGCAGCCTGGCAGAATCCGAATACGAGCAGTACTTC. It codes for CASSLAESEYEQYF.

V gene TRBV12-3 or TRBV12-4 combines with J gene TRBJ2-1; TRBD1 matches at 10 bases. The CDR3 covers 15 residues. Losses at the gene ends were 6 bases for V and 5 bases for J; bases not matched to a gene: 7. CDR3 sequence reads: CASSLGTGEDNEQFF. The CDR3 DNA sequence: TGTGCCAGCAGCCTAGGGACAGGGGAAGACAATGAGCAGTTCTTC.

A few counts support this clone. Different DNA sequences within this sample yield the same CDR3. The chain employs TRBV12-3 or TRBV12-4 and TRBJ1-6; 9 nucleotides line up with TRBD1. The CDR3 length is 15 residues. Trimming removed 3 bases from V and 7 bases from J; junction bases left unmatched: 4. CDR3 DNA sequence: TGTGCCAGCAGTTTGGGACAGGGCGTGAATTCACCCCTCCACTTT. It codes for CASSLGQGVNSPLHF.

This clone was counted a single time. Compared with germline, one end of the junction differs, possibly owing to a read error. The chain couples TRBV7-3 to TRBJ2-3; 11 bases fit TRBD2. CDR1 and CDR2 (germline): SGHTA, FQGTGA. CDR3 length: 18 amino acids. The CDR3 here is CASSLIPLAGGLRDTQYF. The CDR3, as DNA: TGCGCCAGCAGCTTAATTCCGCTAGCGGGAGGTTTGAGAGATACGCAGTATTTT.

The table lists this clone with a few counts. J is TRBJ2-2 and V is TRBV9, with D tentatively TRBD2 (5 bases). The CDR3 is made up of 14 amino acids. Germline assignment: CDR1 SGDLS and CDR2 YYNGEE. Trimming took 3 bases from V and 3 from J, leaving 9 bases between them. The chain's CDR3 is CASSDGLYTGELFF. The CDR3 region has the DNA TGTGCCAGCAGCGACGGACTCTACACCGGGGAGCTGTTTTTT.

This clone was picked up many times. The chain recombines TRBV7-9 with TRBJ1-5; D ambiguous. V was trimmed by 5 bases and J by 11 bases, leaving 19 bases between them. CDR3 length: 14 residues. Germline assignment: CDR1 SEHNR and CDR2 FQNEAQ (reference sequence). CDR3 amino acids: CASSQDSGLGAQHF. CDR3 sequence (DNA): TGTGCCAGCAGCCAGGACTCGGGCCTCGGTGCCCAGCATTTT.

This clone was counted at least ten times. The chain recombines TRBV11-3 with TRBJ2-1, with 7 bases matching TRBD1. V gave up 7 bases and J gave up 12 bases; unmatched junction bases: 12. Germline loops: CDR1 SGHNT, CDR2 YENEEA. This CDR3 contains 13 residues. The CDR3 region is CASNTGTESRQFF. CDR3 bases: TGTGCCAGCAATACCGGGACAGAGTCCCGGCAGTTCTTC.

Note on this clone: A much larger clone differs by one base, so this may be a read error. The rearrangement uses TRBV29-1 and TRBJ1-1; possibly TRBD1 for D (6 bases). In germline, CDR1 is SQVTM, CDR2 ANQGSEA. This CDR3 region has 13 residues. CDR3 sequence: CSVAGQANTESFF. The CDR3, as DNA: TGCAGCGTTGCGGGACAAGCAAACACTGAATCTTTCTTT.